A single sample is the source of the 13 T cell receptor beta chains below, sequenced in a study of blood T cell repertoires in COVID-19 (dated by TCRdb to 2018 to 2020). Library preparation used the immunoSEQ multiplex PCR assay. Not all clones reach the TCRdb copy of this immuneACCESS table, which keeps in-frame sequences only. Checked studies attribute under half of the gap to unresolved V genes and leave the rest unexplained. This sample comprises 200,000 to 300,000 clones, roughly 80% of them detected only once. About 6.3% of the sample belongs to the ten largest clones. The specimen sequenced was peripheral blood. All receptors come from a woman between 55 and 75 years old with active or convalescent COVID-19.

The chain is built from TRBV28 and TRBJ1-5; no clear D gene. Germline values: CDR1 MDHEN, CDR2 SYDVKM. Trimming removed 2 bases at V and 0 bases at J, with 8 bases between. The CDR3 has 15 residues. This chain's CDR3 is CASSLSAHSNQPQHF. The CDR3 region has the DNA TGTGCCAGCAGTTTAAGCGCCCATAGCAATCAGCCCCAGCATTTT.

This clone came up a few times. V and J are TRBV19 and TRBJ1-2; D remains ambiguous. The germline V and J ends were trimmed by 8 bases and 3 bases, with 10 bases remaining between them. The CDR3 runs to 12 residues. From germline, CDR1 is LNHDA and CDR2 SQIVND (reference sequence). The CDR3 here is CASSVGDYGYTF. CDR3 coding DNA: TGTGCCAGTTCGGTTGGAGACTATGGCTACACCTTC.

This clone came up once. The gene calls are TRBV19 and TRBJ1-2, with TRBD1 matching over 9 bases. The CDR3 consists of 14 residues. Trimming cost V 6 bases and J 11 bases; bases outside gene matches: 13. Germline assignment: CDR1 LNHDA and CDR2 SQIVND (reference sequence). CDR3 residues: CASRDSGDRVGYTF. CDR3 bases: TGTGCCAGTAGGGACTCCGGGGACAGGGTGGGTTACACCTTC.

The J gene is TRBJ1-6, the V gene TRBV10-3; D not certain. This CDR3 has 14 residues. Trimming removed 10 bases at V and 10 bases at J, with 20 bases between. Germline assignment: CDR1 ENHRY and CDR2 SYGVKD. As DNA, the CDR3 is TGTGCCACCCAGGAAGCGGCCCCCAGGTCACCCCTCCACTTT. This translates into CATQEAAPRSPLHF.

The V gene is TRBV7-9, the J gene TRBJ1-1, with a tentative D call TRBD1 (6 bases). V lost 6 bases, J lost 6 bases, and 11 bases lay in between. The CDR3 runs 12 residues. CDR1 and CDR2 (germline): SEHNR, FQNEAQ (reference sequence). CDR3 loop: CASSQQGPEAFF. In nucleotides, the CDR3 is TGTGCCAGCAGTCAACAGGGACCTGAAGCTTTCTTT.

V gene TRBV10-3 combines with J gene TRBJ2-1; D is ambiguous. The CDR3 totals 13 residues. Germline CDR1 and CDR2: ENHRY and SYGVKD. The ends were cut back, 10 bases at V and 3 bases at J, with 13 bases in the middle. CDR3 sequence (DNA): TGTGCCACCCTTGACTCGAACTACAATGAGCAGTTCTTC. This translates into CATLDSNYNEQFF.

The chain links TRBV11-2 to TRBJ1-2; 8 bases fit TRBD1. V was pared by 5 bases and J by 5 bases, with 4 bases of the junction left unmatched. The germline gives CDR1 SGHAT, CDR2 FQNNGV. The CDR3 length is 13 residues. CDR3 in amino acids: CASSETGGYGYTF. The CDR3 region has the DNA TGTGCCAGCAGCGAAACAGGGGGGTATGGCTACACCTTC.

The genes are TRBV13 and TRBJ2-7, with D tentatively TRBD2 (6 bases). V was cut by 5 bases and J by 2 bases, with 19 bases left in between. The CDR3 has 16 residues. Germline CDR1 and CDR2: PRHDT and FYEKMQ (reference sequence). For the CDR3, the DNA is TGTGCCAGCAGCCCCCGCGGGGCAGCCGGGGCCTACGAGCAGTACTTC. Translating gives CASSPRGAAGAYEQYF.

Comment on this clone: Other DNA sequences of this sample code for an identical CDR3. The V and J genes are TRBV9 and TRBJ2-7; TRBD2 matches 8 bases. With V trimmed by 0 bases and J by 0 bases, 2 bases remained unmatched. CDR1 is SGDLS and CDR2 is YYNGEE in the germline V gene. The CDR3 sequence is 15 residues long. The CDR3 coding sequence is TGTGCCAGCAGCGTAGGAGGGACTAGCTCCTACGAGCAGTACTTC. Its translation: CASSVGGTSSYEQYF.

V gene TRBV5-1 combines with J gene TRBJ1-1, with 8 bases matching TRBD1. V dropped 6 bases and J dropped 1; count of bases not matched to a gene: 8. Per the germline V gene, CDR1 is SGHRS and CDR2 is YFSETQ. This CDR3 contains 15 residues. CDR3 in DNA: TGCGCCAGCACCTATACCGGGACAGGGAACACTGAAGCTTTCTTT. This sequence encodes CASTYTGTGNTEAFF.

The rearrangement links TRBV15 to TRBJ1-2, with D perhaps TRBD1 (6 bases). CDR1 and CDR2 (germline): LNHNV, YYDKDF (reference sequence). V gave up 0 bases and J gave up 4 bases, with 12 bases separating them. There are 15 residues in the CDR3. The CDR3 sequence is CATSRDPGTPYGYTF. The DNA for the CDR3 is TGTGCCACCAGCAGAGACCCCGGGACACCCTATGGCTACACCTTC. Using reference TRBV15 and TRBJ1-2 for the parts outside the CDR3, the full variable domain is DAMVIQNPRYQVTQFGKPVTLSCSQTLNHNVMYWYQQKSSQAPKLLFHYYDKDFNNEADTPDNFQSRRPNTSFCFLDIRSPGLGDTAMYLCATSRDPGTPYGYTFGSGTRLTVV.

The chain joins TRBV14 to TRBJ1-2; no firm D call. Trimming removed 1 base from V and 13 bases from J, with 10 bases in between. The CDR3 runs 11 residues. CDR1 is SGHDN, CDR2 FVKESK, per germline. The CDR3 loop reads CASSQGTAPTF. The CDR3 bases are TGTGCCAGCAGCCAAGGCACAGCTCCCACCTTC.

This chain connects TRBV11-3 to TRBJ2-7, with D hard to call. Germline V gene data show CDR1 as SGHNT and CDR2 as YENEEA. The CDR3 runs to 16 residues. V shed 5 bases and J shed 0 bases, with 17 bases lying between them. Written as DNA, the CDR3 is TGTGCCAGCAGCCCTGGCACCGTGAGGAGCTCCTACGAGCAGTACGTC. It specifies CASSPGTVRSSYEQYV.